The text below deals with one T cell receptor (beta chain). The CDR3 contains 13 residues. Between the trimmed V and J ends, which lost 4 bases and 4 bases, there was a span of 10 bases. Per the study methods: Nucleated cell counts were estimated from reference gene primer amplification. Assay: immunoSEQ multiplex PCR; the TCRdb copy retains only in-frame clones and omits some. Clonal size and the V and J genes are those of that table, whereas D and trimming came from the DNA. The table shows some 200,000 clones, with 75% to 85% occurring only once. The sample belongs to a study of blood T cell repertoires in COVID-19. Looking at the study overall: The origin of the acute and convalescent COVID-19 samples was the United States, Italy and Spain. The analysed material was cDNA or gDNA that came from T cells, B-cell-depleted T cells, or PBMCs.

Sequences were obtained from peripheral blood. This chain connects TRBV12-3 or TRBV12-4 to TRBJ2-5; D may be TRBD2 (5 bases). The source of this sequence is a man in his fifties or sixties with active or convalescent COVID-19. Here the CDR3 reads CASSYLGAETQYF. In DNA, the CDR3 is TGTGCCAGCAGTTACTTGGGAGCAGAGACCCAGTACTTC.